Sequencing of this TCR beta chain was carried out in a study of blood T cell repertoires in COVID-19. Germline V gene data show CDR1 as GTSNPN and CDR2 as SVGIG (reference sequence). Trimming shortened V by 0 bases and J by 4 bases, and 12 bases separated the two germline ends. The CDR3 spans 14 residues. This table comes from immunoSEQ multiplex PCR, and its TCRdb copy is limited to in-frame clones, with some not included. The sample shows 98,000 or so clones, less than 75% of them seen only once. The chain combines TRBV30 with TRBJ2-5; the D gene is possibly TRBD2 (6 bases). Sequencing was done on a sample of peripheral blood. This receptor was taken from a woman aged 40 to 49 with acute or convalescent COVID-19. Written as DNA, the CDR3 is TGTGCCTGGAGTGTGGAGGGCTCCTTAGAGACCCAGTACTTC. This gives the protein CAWSVEGSLETQYF.